The next 3 T cell receptor beta chains were all read from a single sample in a study of identical twins. TCRdb recomputed calls from the 5' RACE reads with MiXCR, one row per CDR3 protein. The sample gives 200,000 to 300,000 distinct CDR3 sequences, over 9.5% of which show up once; less than 12% is in the top ten. Specimen: memory T cells sorted from blood. These receptors all stem from a man aged 45 to 65 in good health.

V and J are TRBV6-1 and TRBJ1-5, with 8 bases lining up with TRBD1. This CDR3 contains 15 residues. V lost 6 bases and J lost 4; bases outside the gene matches: 8. CDR1 is MNHNS and CDR2 is SASEGT in the germline V gene. CDR3 sequence: CASREDRVLNQPQHF. In DNA, the CDR3 is TGTGCCAGCAGGGAGGACAGGGTTTTAAATCAGCCCCAGCATTTT.

The genes are TRBV7-2 and TRBJ2-7; D perhaps matches TRBD1 (6 bases). The V end lost 5 bases, the J end lost 2 bases, and 16 bases lay between the germline ends. CDR1 is SGHTA, CDR2 FQGNSA, per germline. CDR3 size: 15 residues. In nucleotides, the CDR3 is TGTGCCAGCAGCCTCCGACAGGTGGTCGCCTACGAGCAGTACTTC. Its translation: CASSLRQVVAYEQYF.

There are a few counts of this clonotype. This rearrangement joins TRBV6-2 or TRBV6-3 to TRBJ2-7; 7 bases map to TRBD1. The CDR3 is 13 residues long. Germline V gene data show CDR1 as MNHEY and CDR2 as SVGEGT. Trimming took 8 bases from V and 3 from J; bases not matched to a gene: 7. CDR3 residues: CASLNSGGYEQYF. DNA of the CDR3: TGTGCCAGCCTGAATTCAGGGGGCTACGAGCAGTACTTC.